This record concerns one TCR beta chain sequence. There is no known antigen for this receptor. One base away there is no much larger clone; base qualities are not given. In the germline V gene, CDR1 corresponds to MRHNA and CDR2 to SNTAGT. Measured from the cysteine to the phenylalanine, the CDR3 is 21 residues long. The kept DNA is CDR3 alone, 63 bases in frame from the first base. The V end gives up 2 bases and the J end 5 bases, leaving 24 bases in the junction not matched to a gene. Library preparation was by the immunoSEQ multiplex PCR assay. The clones in this table, taken by TCRdb from immuneACCESS, are in-frame only. Not every clone is retained; where verified, under half of the shortfall comes from an unresolved V gene, and the cause of the rest is unknown. The sample table holds approximately 76,000 clones, of which roughly 97% were seen once. Of the sample, about 0.19% is held by the ten largest clones.

The sample originates from a study of technical replicates of blood from four donors (dated by TCRdb to 2016 to 2017). The chain links TRBV6-4 with TRBJ2-3, with 8 central nucleotides matching TRBD1. Sequencing used T cells isolated from PBMCs. This clonotype was sampled from a human donor in good health. The sequenced DNA is TGTGCCAGCAGTGACCACCGATTAGGACAGGGATTCGACCCCAGAAAAGATACGCAGTATTTT. The encoded protein is CASSDHRLGQGFDPRKDTQYF.